The sequence of this TCR beta chain was determined in a study of blood T cell repertoires in COVID-19. Germline values: CDR1 SGHAT, CDR2 FQNNGV. The CDR3 is 15 amino acids. Trimming left V 5 bases short and J 6 bases short, with 18 bases between. Here immunoSEQ multiplex PCR was the method, and the copy in TCRdb shows in-frame clones only, minus some. The data contain roughly 50,000 clones, about 88% of them singletons. Material: peripheral blood. V is TRBV11-2 and J is TRBJ2-3; D might be TRBD1 (6 bases). The clonotype originates from a woman aged 55-70 years with active COVID-19. The CDR3 here is CASSRGQSGFDTQYF. The CDR3 DNA follows: TGTGCCAGCAGCCGCGGACAGTCCGGGTTTGATACGCAGTATTTT.